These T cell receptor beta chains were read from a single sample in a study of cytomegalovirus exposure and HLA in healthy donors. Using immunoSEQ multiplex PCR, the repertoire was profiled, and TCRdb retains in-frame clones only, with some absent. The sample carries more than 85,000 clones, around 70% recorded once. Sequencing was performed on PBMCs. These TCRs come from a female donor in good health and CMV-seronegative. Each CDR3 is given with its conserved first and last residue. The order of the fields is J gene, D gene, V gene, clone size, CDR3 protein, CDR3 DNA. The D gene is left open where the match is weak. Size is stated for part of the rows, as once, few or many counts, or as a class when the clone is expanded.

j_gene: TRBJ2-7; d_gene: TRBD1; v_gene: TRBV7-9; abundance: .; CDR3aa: CASGTGGYEQYF; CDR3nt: TGTGCCAGCGGGACAGGAGGTTACGAGCAGTACTTC
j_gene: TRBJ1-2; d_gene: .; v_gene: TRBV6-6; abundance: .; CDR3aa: CASSYPSAGYGYTF; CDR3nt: TGTGCCAGCAGTTACCCCTCCGCCGGCTATGGCTACACCTTC
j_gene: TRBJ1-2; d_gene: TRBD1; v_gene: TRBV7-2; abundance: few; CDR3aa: CASSTRDRDRSNYGYTF; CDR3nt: TGTGCCAGCAGCACGAGAGACCGGGACAGGTCCAACTATGGCTACACCTTC
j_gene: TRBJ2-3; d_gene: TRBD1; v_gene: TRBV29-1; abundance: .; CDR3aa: CSVDTGGFTDTQYF; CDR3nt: TGCAGCGTAGATACAGGGGGTTTCACAGATACGCAGTATTTT
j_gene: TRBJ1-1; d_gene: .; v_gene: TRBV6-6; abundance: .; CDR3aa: CASSYGIEAFF; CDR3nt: TGTGCCAGCAGTTACGGCATTGAAGCTTTCTTT
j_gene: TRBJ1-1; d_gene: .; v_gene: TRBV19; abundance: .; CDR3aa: CASGEAGTEAFF; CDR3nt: TGTGCCAGTGGGGAGGCCGGTACTGAAGCTTTCTTT
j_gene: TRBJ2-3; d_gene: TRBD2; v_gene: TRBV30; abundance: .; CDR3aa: CAGNPGLAGEAPSTDTQYF; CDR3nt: TGTGCCGGAAACCCAGGACTAGCGGGAGAGGCGCCTAGCACAGATACGCAGTATTTT
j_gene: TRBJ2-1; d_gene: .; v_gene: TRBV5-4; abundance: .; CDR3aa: CASSSSPNWELDNEQFF; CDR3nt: TGTGCCAGCAGCTCCTCCCCCAATTGGGAGTTGGACAATGAGCAGTTCTTC
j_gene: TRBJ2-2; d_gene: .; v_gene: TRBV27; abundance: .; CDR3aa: CASSLNRNPRMKLFF; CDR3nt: TGTGCCAGCAGTTTAAACCGTAATCCCAGAATGAAACTGTTTTTT
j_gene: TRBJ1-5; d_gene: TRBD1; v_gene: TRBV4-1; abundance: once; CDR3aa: CASSQVDRGSNQPQHF; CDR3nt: TGCGCCAGCAGCCAAGTGGACAGGGGAAGCAATCAGCCCCAGCATTTT
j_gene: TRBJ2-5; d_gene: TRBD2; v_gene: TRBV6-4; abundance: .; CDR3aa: CASSPSGGAQETQYF; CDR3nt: TGTGCCAGCAGTCCCAGCGGGGGGGCACAAGAGACCCAGTACTTC
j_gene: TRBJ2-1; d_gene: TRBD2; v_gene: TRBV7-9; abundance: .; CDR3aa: CASSSRLAGGWNNEQFF; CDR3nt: TGTGCCAGCAGCTCAAGACTAGCGGGGGGGTGGAACAATGAGCAGTTCTTC
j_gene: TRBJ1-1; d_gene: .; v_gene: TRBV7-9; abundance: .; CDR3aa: CASSLSGTMNTEAFF; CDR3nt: TGTGCCAGCAGCTTATCCGGGACAATGAACACTGAAGCTTTCTTT
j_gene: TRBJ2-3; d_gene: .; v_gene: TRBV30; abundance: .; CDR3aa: CAGGASTDTQYF; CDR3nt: TGTGCTGGGGGGGCCAGCACAGATACGCAGTATTTT
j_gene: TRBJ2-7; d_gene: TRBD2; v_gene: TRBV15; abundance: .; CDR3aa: CATSRDLRSGLAGAAEQYF; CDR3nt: TGTGCCACCAGCAGAGACCTACGATCGGGACTAGCGGGGGCGGCCGAGCAGTACTTC
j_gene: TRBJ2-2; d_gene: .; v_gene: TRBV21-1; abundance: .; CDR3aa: CASSKDRTSCTGELFF; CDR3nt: TGTGCCAGCAGCAAAGACAGAACTAGTTGTACCGGGGAGCTGTTTTTT
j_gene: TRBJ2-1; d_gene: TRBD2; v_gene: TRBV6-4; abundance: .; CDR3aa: CASSDGTSNEQFF; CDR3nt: TGTGCCAGCAGTGACGGGACTAGCAATGAGCAGTTCTTC
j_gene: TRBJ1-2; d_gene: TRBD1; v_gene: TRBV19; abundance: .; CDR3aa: CASNLRDSRGYTF; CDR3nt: TGTGCCAGTAATCTCCGGGACAGTCGAGGCTACACCTTC
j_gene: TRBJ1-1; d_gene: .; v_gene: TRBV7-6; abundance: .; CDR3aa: CASSPGPGDTEAFF; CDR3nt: TGTGCCAGCAGCCCGGGACCAGGGGACACTGAAGCTTTCTTT
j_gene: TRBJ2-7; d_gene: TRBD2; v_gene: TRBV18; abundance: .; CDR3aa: CASSQGLAGKDEQYF; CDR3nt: TGTGCCAGCTCACAGGGACTAGCGGGAAAGGACGAGCAGTACTTC
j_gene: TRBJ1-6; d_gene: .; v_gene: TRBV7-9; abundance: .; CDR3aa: CASSWSGSRDSPLHF; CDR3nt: TGTGCCAGCAGCTGGTCGGGGAGTCGGGATTCACCCCTCCACTTT
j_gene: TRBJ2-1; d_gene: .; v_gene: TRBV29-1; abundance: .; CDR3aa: CSVEDPEVLVTEQFF; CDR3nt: TGCAGCGTTGAAGATCCTGAGGTACTGGTGACTGAGCAGTTCTTC
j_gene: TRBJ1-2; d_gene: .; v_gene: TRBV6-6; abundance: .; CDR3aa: CASSSQAGTYGYTF; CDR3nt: TGTGCCAGCAGTTCCCAGGCAGGTACCTATGGCTACACCTTC
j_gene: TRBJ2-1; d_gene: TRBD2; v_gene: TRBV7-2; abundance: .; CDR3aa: CASSLVGTSGDEQFF; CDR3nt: TGTGCCAGCAGCTTAGTTGGGACTAGTGGCGATGAGCAGTTCTTC
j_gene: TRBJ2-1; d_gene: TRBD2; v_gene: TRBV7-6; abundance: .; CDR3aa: CASSPTAGGQDEQFF; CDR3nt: TGTGCCAGCAGCCCTACTGCGGGAGGCCAAGATGAGCAGTTCTTC
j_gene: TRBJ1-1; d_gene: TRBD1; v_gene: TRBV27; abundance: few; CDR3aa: CVSRGGQGNWWDTEAFF; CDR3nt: TGTGTCAGCAGGGGAGGACAGGGGAATTGGTGGGACACTGAAGCTTTCTTT
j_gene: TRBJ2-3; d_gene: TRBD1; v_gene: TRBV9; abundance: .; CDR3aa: CASSAGGALTDTQYF; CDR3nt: TGTGCCAGCAGCGCAGGGGGAGCCCTCACAGATACGCAGTATTTT
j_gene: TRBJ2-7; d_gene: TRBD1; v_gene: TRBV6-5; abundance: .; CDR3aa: CASSYTGQGAGEQYF; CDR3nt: TGTGCCAGCAGTTACACCGGACAGGGGGCAGGTGAGCAGTACTTC
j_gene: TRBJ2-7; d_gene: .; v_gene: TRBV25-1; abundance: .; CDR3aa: CASSRGTLKNF; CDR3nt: TGTGCCAGCAGTCGCGGGACCCTGAAGAACTTC
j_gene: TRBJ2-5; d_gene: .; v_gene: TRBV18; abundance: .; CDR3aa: CASSSDNQETQYF; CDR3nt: TGTGCCAGCTCATCCGACAATCAAGAGACCCAGTACTTC
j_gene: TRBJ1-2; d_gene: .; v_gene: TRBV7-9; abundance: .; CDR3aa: CASSLVGEANYGYTF; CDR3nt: TGTGCCAGCAGCTTAGTCGGGGAGGCTAACTATGGCTACACCTTC
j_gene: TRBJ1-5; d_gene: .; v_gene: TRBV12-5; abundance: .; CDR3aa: CASGLERAGGVSQPQHF; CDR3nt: TGTGCTAGTGGTTTAGAGCGGGCGGGGGGCGTGAGTCAGCCCCAGCATTTT
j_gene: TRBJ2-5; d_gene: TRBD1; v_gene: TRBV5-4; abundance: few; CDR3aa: CASSWDRGQTQYF; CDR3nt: TGTGCCAGCAGCTGGGACAGGGGCCAGACCCAGTACTTC
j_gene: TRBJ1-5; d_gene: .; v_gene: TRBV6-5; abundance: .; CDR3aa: CASSYSAGQPQHF; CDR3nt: TGTGCCAGCAGTTACTCGGCAGGACAGCCCCAGCATTTT
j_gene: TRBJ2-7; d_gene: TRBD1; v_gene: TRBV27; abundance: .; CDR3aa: CASSPRTGNEQYF; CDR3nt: TGTGCCAGCAGTCCGAGGACAGGGAACGAGCAGTACTTC
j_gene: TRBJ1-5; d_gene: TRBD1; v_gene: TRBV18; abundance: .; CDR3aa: CASSSDRGQPQHF; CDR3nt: TGTGCCAGCTCATCAGACAGGGGCCAGCCCCAGCATTTT
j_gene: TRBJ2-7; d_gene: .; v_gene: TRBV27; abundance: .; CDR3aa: CASRKLGLYEQYF; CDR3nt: TGTGCCAGCAGAAAACTGGGACTCTACGAGCAGTACTTC
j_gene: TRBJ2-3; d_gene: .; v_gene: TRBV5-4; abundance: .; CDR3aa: CASSLKTATDTQYF; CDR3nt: TGTGCCAGCAGCTTGAAAACAGCCACAGATACGCAGTATTTT
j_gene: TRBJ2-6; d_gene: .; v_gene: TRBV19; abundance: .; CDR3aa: CASSIGSSGANVLTF; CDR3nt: TGTGCCAGTAGTATAGGCAGCTCTGGGGCCAACGTCCTGACTTTC
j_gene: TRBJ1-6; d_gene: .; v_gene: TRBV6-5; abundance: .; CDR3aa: CASSEARNSPLHF; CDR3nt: TGTGCCAGCAGTGAAGCGCGGAATTCACCCCTCCACTTT
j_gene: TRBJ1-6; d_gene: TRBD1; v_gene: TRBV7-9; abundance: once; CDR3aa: CASSLQGAGSPLHF; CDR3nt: TGTGCCAGCAGCTTGCAGGGGGCAGGCTCACCCCTCCACTTT
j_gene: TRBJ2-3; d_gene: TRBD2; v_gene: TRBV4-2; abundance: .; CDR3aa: CASSHLEREFSTDTQYF; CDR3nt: TGTGCCAGCAGCCACCTAGAGCGGGAGTTCAGCACAGATACGCAGTATTTT
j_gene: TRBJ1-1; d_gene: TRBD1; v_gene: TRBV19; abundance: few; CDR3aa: CASSIVEGWGQGLLQTRNTEAFF; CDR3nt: TGTGCCAGTAGTATAGTAGAAGGATGGGGACAGGGGCTACTCCAGACGAGGAACACTGAAGCTTTCTTT
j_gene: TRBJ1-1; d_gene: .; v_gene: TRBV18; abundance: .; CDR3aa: CASSPNREGTEAFF; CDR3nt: TGTGCCAGCTCACCTAACCGGGAGGGCACTGAAGCTTTCTTT
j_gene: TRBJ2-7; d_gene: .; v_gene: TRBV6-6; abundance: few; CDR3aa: CASSYSQTYEQYF; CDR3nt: TGTGCCAGCAGCTATAGCCAAACCTACGAGCAGTACTTC
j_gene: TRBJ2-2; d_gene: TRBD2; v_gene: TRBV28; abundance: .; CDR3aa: CASRLLAEGTGELFF; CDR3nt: TGTGCCAGCAGACTACTAGCGGAGGGGACCGGGGAGCTGTTTTTT
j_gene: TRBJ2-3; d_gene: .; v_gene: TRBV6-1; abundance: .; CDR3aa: CASSVLVTDTQYF; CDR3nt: TGTGCCAGCAGTGTATTAGTCACAGATACGCAGTATTTT
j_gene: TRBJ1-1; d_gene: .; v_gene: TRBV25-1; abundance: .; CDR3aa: CASSDPRGNTEAFF; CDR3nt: TGTGCCAGCAGTGACCCACGCGGAAATACTGAAGCTTTCTTT
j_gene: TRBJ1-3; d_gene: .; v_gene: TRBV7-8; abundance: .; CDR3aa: CASSRRGAGNTIYF; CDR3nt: TGTGCCAGCAGCCGGCGGGGGGCCGGAAACACCATATATTTT